This TCR beta chain emerged from a study of T cells in Graves' hyperthyroidism and ophthalmopathy. Across the study: Prior to any treatment, at the point of initial diagnosis, peripheral blood was collected.

This clonotype was recorded a few times. Amplification targeted TCR beta CDR3 regions from RNA transcripts. First-round RT-PCR with HTBI primers amplified the TCR CDR3 region. TCRdb analysed the multiplex PCR reads with MiXCR anew, one entry per CDR3 protein. The data contain hundreds of thousands of distinct CDR3 sequences, more than 15% of them singletons. Per germline, CDR1 SEHNR and CDR2 FQNEAQ (reference sequence). This CDR3 spans 13 amino acids. Trimming stripped 5 bases from V and 8 bases from J, with 14 bases between. The gene calls are TRBV7-9 and TRBJ2-3, with a possible D match to TRBD2 (6 bases). Source material: blood. The sequence was collected from a woman aged 55-70 years with Graves' ophthalmopathy. As DNA, the CDR3 is TGTGCCAGCAGCGCGGGGTGGGGTCGTACGCAGTATTTT. It encodes CASSAGWGRTQYF.